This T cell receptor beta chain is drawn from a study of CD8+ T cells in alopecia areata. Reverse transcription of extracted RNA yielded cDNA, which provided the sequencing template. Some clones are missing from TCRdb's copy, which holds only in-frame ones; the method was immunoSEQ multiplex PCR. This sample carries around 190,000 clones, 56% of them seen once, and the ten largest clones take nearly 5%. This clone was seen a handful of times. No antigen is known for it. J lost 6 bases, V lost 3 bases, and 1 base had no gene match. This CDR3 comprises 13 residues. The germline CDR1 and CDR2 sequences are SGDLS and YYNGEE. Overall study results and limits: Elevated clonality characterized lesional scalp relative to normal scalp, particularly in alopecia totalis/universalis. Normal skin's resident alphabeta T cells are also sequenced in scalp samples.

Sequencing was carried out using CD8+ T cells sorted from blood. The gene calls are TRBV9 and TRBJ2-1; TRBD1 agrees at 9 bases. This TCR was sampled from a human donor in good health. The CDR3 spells CASSGDRANEQFF. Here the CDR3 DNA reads TGTGCCAGCAGCGGGGACAGGGCCAATGAGCAGTTCTTC.